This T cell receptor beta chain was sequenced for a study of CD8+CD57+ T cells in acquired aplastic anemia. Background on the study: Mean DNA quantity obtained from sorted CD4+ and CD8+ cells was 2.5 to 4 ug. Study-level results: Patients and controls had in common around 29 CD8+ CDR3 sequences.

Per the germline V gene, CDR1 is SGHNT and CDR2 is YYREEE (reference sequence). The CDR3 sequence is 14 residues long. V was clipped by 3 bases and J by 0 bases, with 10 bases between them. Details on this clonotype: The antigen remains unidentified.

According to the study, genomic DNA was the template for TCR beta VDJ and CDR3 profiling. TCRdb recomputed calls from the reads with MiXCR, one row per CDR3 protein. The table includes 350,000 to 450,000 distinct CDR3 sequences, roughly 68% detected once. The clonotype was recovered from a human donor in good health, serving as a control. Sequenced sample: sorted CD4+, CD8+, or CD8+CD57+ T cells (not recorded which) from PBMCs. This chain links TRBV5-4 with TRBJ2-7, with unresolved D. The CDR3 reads CASSWDQVSYEQYF. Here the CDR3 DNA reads TGTGCCAGCAGCTGGGATCAGGTCTCCTACGAGCAGTACTTC.